This T cell receptor beta chain was retrieved from a study of T cells after yellow fever vaccination. For the study at large: SMART-Seq v4 Ultra Low Input prepared the low-cell-number fractions.

This clonotype was seen ten or more times. The antigen is undetermined. Broader study findings: A limited proportion of clonotypes was detected within both the CD4 and CD8 compartments.

CDR3 length: 17 amino acids. The V segment lost 0 bases and the J segment 3 bases; nucleotides outside the gene matches: 5. Germline V gene data show CDR1 as LGHNA and CDR2 as YNFKEQ. Conversion of TCR transcripts into cDNA relied on 5'RACE template switching, which added a universal primer site and UMIs. TCRdb independently ran MiXCR on the 5' RACE reads; one entry per CDR3 protein. In the table there are fewer than 350,000 distinct CDR3 sequences, around 4.4% of which are singletons. This clonotype was sampled from a man between 18 and 29 years old who received the YFV17D yellow fever vaccine. V gene TRBV4-2 combines with J gene TRBJ2-5, with TRBD2 matching 12 bases. The sample here was PBMCs, taken 15 days after the yellow fever booster vaccination. The CDR3 nucleotides are TGTGCCAGCAGCCAAGAACTAGCGGGGGGAGTTGAAGAGACCCAGTACTTC. Residues: CASSQELAGGVEETQYF.